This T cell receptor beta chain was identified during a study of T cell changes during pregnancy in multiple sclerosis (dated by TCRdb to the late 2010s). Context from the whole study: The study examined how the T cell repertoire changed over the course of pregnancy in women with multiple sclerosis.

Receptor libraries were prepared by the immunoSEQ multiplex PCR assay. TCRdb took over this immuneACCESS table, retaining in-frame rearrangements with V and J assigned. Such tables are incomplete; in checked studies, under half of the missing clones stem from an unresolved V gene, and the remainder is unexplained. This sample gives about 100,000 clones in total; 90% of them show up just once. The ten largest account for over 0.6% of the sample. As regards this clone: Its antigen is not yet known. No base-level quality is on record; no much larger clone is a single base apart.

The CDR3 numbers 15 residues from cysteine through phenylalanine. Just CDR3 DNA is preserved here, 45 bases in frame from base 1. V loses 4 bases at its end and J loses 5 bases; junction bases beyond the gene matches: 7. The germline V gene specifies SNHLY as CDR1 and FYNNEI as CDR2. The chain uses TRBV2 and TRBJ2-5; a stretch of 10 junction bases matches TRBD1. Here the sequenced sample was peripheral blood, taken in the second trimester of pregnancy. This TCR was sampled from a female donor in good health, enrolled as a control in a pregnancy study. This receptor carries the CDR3 CASSVGGTGAETQYF. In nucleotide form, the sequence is TGTGCCAGCAGTGTGGGGGGGACAGGGGCGGAGACCCAGTACTTC.